The source of this TCR beta chain is a study of post-analysis software for immune sequencing data. In its sample, this clonotype was seen a few times. As yet, its antigen is unknown. The TCR beta cDNA libraries carried unique molecular identifiers. The source material, roughly 0.85 to 10 million T cells, gave rise to about 500,000 cDNA molecules. TCRdb re-called the PCR reads through MiXCR, storing one row per CDR3 protein. The profile shows 700,000 to 900,000 distinct CDR3 sequences, around 42% of them singletons. Study-wide results and caveats: Samples from one preparation batch, clustered by F measure, grouped strongly together. Comparison with controls showed significantly lower normalized Chao1 diversity in multiple sclerosis patients. With TRBV5-6, TRBV5-1 and TRBV20-1 included, about five TRBV segments were more frequent in patients than in controls.

The CDR3 runs to 14 residues. Germline CDR1 is DFQATT and CDR2 is SNEGSKA (reference sequence). Trimming left V 6 bases short and J 4 bases short, with 18 bases between. The receptor was derived from a girl aged 10 to 17 with multiple sclerosis. The sequenced sample consisted of blood. The genes are TRBV20-1 and TRBJ2-5, with D possibly TRBD2 on 6 matching bases. In DNA, the CDR3 is TGCAGTGCGATCGACGGGAGCTTTGGAGAGACCCAGTACTTC. Amino acid sequence: CSAIDGSFGETQYF.